These 8 T cell receptor beta chains share one sample of origin, sequenced in a study of T cells after yellow fever vaccination. TCRdb ran MiXCR on the 5' RACE reads and lists one entry per CDR3 protein. The data hold around 50,000 distinct CDR3 sequences, with 6% to 7% observed a single time. Sequenced here: PBMCs, either bulk or a sorted T-cell subset (CD4+, CD8+, memory, or dextramer-sorted; not recorded which), sampled 45 days after the yellow fever booster vaccination. The receptors were sampled from a man aged 25 to 40 who received the YFV17D yellow fever vaccine.

V is TRBV15 and J is TRBJ2-7; D not certain. Trimming took 1 base from V and 2 from J, leaving 12 bases between them. CDR3 length: 15 residues. Per the germline V gene, CDR1 is LNHNV and CDR2 is YYDKDF (reference sequence). The CDR3 region is CATSRVLSAPYEQYF. CDR3 sequence (DNA): TGTGCCACCAGCAGAGTCCTTTCGGCCCCCTACGAGCAGTACTTC.

Many counts were recorded for this clonotype. The V gene is TRBV5-1, the J gene TRBJ2-3, with 8 bases lining up with TRBD1. Trimming took 1 base from V and 4 from J; bases not matched to a gene: 2. There are 14 residues in the CDR3. Germline V gives CDR1 SGHRS, CDR2 YFSETQ. CDR3 nucleotide sequence: TGCGCCAGCAGCTTGCAGGGGGCATCAGATACGCAGTATTTT. Translation: CASSLQGASDTQYF.

By share, this clonotype counts as medium-sized. The V gene is TRBV7-2, the J gene TRBJ2-2; TRBD1 might be the D (6 bases). Germline-derived CDR1 and CDR2 are SGHTA and FQGNSA. The CDR3 length is 16 residues. The V end was cut by 1 base, the J end by 2 bases, with 11 bases between. The CDR3 protein is CASSLVGGYNTGELFF. DNA for the CDR3: TGTGCCAGCAGCTTAGTAGGGGGATACAACACCGGGGAGCTGTTTTTT.

This clonotype occurred many times. The chain uses TRBV27 and TRBJ2-1; 10 positions agree with TRBD2. The CDR3 contains 16 residues. V shed 5 bases, J shed 1 base, and the junction held 5 bases outside the gene matches. CDR1 MNHEY and CDR2 SMNVEV come from the germline V gene (reference sequence). The CDR3: CASSPTSGVSYNEQFF. CDR3 DNA sequence: TGTGCCAGCAGTCCAACTAGCGGGGTATCCTACAATGAGCAGTTCTTC.

This clonotype was picked up many times. This chain uses TRBV28 with TRBJ2-7; D possibly uses TRBD1 or TRBD2 (6 bases each). The germline V and J ends were trimmed by 6 bases and 2 bases, with 11 bases remaining between them. Looked up from germline, CDR1 is MDHEN and CDR2 is SYDVKM. There are 13 residues in the CDR3. In DNA, the CDR3 is TGTGCCAGCAGGGGGGGCTTGGCCTACGAGCAGTACTTC. Amino acid sequence: CASRGGLAYEQYF.

The chain couples TRBV7-8 to TRBJ1-4; 9 bases are shared with TRBD1. The CDR3 has 14 amino acids. V was pared by 5 bases and J by 4 bases, with 2 bases of the junction left unmatched. Germline V lookup: CDR1 SGHVS, CDR2 FQNEAQ. CDR3 bases: TGTGCCAGCAGCGTGGGACAGGGTAATGAAAAACTGTTTTTT. It is translated as CASSVGQGNEKLFF.

This clonotype was observed a handful of times. V usage is TRBV18 and J usage is TRBJ2-7, with D perhaps matching TRBD2 (7 bases). This CDR3 is built from 16 residues. Germline CDR1 and CDR2: KGHSH and LQKENI. V shed 3 bases and J shed 3 bases, with 18 bases lying between them. CDR3 DNA: TGTGCCAGCTCACCCCAAGGGGGGGCGATTGACTACGAGCAGTACTTC. Translation: CASSPQGGAIDYEQYF.

This clonotype has ten or more counts. V is TRBV30 and J is TRBJ2-1; D may be TRBD1 (6 bases). Germline V gene sequence: CDR1 GTSNPN, CDR2 SVGIG (reference sequence). The CDR3 has 12 amino acids. Trimming took off 3 bases at V and 15 bases at J, with 18 bases between the two ends. The chain's CDR3 is CAWRDLGAGGFF. DNA of the CDR3: TGTGCCTGGAGGGATTTGGGGGCCGGCGGGTTCTTC.